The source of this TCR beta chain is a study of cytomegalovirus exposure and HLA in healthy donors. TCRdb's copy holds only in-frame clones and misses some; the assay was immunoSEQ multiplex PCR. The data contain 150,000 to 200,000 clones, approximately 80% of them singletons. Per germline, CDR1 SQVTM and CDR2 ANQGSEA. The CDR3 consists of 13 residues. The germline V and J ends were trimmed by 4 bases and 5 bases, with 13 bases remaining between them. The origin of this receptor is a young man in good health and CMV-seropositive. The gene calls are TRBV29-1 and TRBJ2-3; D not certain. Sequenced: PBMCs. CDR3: CSVVPQWRDTQYF. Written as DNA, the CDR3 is TGCAGCGTTGTTCCCCAGTGGAGAGATACGCAGTATTTT.